A selection of T cell receptor beta chains follows, all from one sample in a study of cytomegalovirus exposure and HLA in healthy donors. TCRdb's table, derived via immunoSEQ multiplex PCR, lists solely in-frame clones and lacks some. The sample lists around 130,000 clones, 65% to 85% occurring once. Sequenced material: PBMCs. These TCRs come from a woman aged 40 to 49 in good health and CMV-seropositive. Each CDR3 is given with its conserved first and last residue. Each record gives: V gene, D gene, clone size, J gene, CDR3 DNA, CDR3 protein. A D gene is named only where the DNA matches it firmly. Only some rows state a clone size, as once, few, many or a class for expanded clones.

TRBV5-6	TRBD1	NA	TRBJ2-5	TGTGCCAGCAGCACCCCGACAGGGTACCAAGAGACCCAGTACTTC	CASSTPTGYQETQYF
TRBV7-2	NA	NA	TRBJ1-4	TGTGCCAGCAGCTCACAGAATGAAAAACTGTTTTTT	CASSSQNEKLFF
TRBV28	NA	NA	TRBJ1-5	TGTGCCAGCAGTTTAATAGTAGGGGATGCAGGACAGCCCCAGCATTTT	CASSLIVGDAGQPQHF
TRBV19	TRBD2	NA	TRBJ2-3	TGTGCCAGTAGTATTTCGGGAGGGTACACAGATACGCAGTATTTT	CASSISGGYTDTQYF
TRBV7-9	NA	NA	TRBJ2-1	TGTGCCAGCAGCGATCTTCGGGCGCGGGACAATGAGCAGTTCTTC	CASSDLRARDNEQFF
TRBV30	TRBD1	NA	TRBJ2-7	TGTGCCTGGACAAGGACAGGGTTGGACGAGCAGTACTTC	CAWTRTGLDEQYF
TRBV27	TRBD1	NA	TRBJ1-2	TGTGCCAGCAGTTTTGACCGGGACAGGGCCGGTGGCTACACCTTC	CASSFDRDRAGGYTF
TRBV29-1	TRBD1	NA	TRBJ2-5	TGCAGCGCACTGGGACAGAGCCAAGAGACCCAGTACTTC	CSALGQSQETQYF
TRBV28	TRBD2	NA	TRBJ2-7	TGTGCCAGCAGTTTAAATAGCGCCGCCAGCTCGGGAGGGCGACTCTACGAGCAGTACTTC	CASSLNSAASSGGRLYEQYF
TRBV5-4	TRBD1	NA	TRBJ1-1	TGTGCCAGCACCTTTATGACAGGGGGTTTGAACACTGAAGCTTTCTTT	CASTFMTGGLNTEAFF
TRBV6-5	NA	once	TRBJ1-5	TGTGCCAGCACCAAGCTTTATAGCAATCAGCCCCAGCATTTT	CASTKLYSNQPQHF
TRBV6-1	TRBD2	NA	TRBJ2-7	TGTGCCAGCAGGACTAGCGGGAGCTCCTACGAGCAGTACTTC	CASRTSGSSYEQYF
TRBV27	TRBD1	once	TRBJ2-7	TGCGCCAGCAGTTTATCCGGGACAGGGTGGACCTACGAGCAGTACTTC	CASSLSGTGWTYEQYF
TRBV2	TRBD2	few	TRBJ2-7	TGTGCCAGCAGTGAAGTCCGGGAGGAGGCCTACGAGCAGTACTTC	CASSEVREEAYEQYF
TRBV30	TRBD1	few	TRBJ2-7	TGTGCCTGGGGACAGGGGCAGGGCGAGCAGTACTTC	CAWGQGQGEQYF
TRBV11-1	NA	NA	TRBJ1-1	TGTGCCAGCAGCTTATCGCAGATGAACACTGAAGCTTTCTTT	CASSLSQMNTEAFF
TRBV6-5	TRBD1	NA	TRBJ1-1	TGTGCCAGCAGTTACATCGGACAGGGTTCGTACACTGAAGCTTTCTTT	CASSYIGQGSYTEAFF
TRBV5-6	TRBD1	NA	TRBJ2-1	TGTGCCAGCAGCTTAAACCGGGACAGGAGTTACAATGAGCAGTTCTTC	CASSLNRDRSYNEQFF
TRBV7-2	NA	medium-sized	TRBJ2-3	TGTGCCAGCAGCTTAGCTCCCCGGGGGGCAGAGGATACGCAGTATTTT	CASSLAPRGAEDTQYF
TRBV29-1	TRBD2	NA	TRBJ2-1	TGCAGCGTTGTGGGCAGGGCGGGGGGCAATGAGCAGTTCTTC	CSVVGRAGGNEQFF
TRBV29-1	NA	NA	TRBJ2-2	TGCAGCGTAGAGACAGGACGGCACACCGGGGAGCTGTTTTTT	CSVETGRHTGELFF
TRBV2	NA	NA	TRBJ2-3	TGTGCCAGCAGTGACCGTGCAGATACGCAGTATTTT	CASSDRADTQYF
TRBV18	NA	NA	TRBJ1-5	TGTGCCAGCTCACCAGAGGGATTAGGGAATCAGCCCCAGCATTTT	CASSPEGLGNQPQHF
TRBV18	NA	NA	TRBJ2-1	TGTGCCAGCTCACTGGGGGACATTTACAATGAGCAGTTCTTC	CASSLGDIYNEQFF
TRBV5-4	TRBD2	few	TRBJ2-7	TGTGCCAGTCAAGCGGGACTAGCGGGAGGTCGCTCCTACGAGCAGTACTTC	CASQAGLAGGRSYEQYF
TRBV7-9	NA	NA	TRBJ1-2	TGTGCCAGCAGCTTCGGATCCAACAGGGATGGCTACACCTTC	CASSFGSNRDGYTF
TRBV4-2	NA	NA	TRBJ2-1	TGTGCCAGCAGCCAAGAAGACAAGAACTACAATGAGCAGTTCTTC	CASSQEDKNYNEQFF
TRBV7-8	NA	NA	TRBJ1-5	TGTGCCAGCAGCTTAGGGGGGCAGGGAAGTTTTTGGAATCAGCCCCAGCATTTT	CASSLGGQGSFWNQPQHF
TRBV7-7	NA	NA	TRBJ2-3	TGTGCCAGCAGCTTATCGGGGGGACAGGAGAGCACAGATACGCAGTATTTT	CASSLSGGQESTDTQYF
TRBV5-5	TRBD1	NA	TRBJ2-1	TGTGCCAGCAGCTTAATGGGACAGGGGTTGGATGAGCAGTTCTTC	CASSLMGQGLDEQFF
TRBV28	TRBD2	NA	TRBJ2-7	TGTGCCAGCAGTCCACGGACTAGCGGGGGGTACGAGCAGTACTTC	CASSPRTSGGYEQYF
TRBV6-1	NA	few	TRBJ1-5	TGTGCCAGCAGTGAGGGGGGAGTCGGCAATCAGCCCCAGCATTTT	CASSEGGVGNQPQHF
TRBV27	TRBD1	few	TRBJ1-5	TGTGCCAGCAGGCCAGAGGGGGCTCCTCAGCCCCAGCATTTT	CASRPEGAPQPQHF
TRBV29-1	TRBD2	NA	TRBJ2-5	TGCAGCGCCGCATGGACTAGCGGGGAGACCCAGTACTTC	CSAAWTSGETQYF
TRBV19	TRBD1	NA	TRBJ1-5	TGTGCCAGTAGTGGAAGGGGACAGGGAAAACGTCAGCCCCAGCATTTT	CASSGRGQGKRQPQHF
TRBV29-1	NA	NA	TRBJ2-3	TGCAGCGCCCCAGACGGGGGACTGGATACGCAGTATTTT	CSAPDGGLDTQYF
TRBV10-3	NA	NA	TRBJ2-7	TGTGCCACCGGGGGTCTGATGACCTACGAGCAGTACTTC	CATGGLMTYEQYF
TRBV25-1	NA	NA	TRBJ1-1	TGTGCCAGCAGTGATTGGGGAGTGGGGAGGCTAAGTGAAGCTTTCTTT	CASSDWGVGRLSEAFF
TRBV5-4	NA	NA	TRBJ2-1	TGTGCCAGCAGCCGTTTCGGAACAGTATACAATGAGCAGTTCTTC	CASSRFGTVYNEQFF
TRBV4-3	NA	NA	TRBJ2-7	TGCGCCAGCAGCCAAGAAAGGCGGGGATCCTACGAGCAGTACTTC	CASSQERRGSYEQYF
TRBV2	NA	NA	TRBJ2-7	TGTGCCAGCAGTCTAGATCTCCTGTACGAGCAGTACTTC	CASSLDLLYEQYF
TRBV6-1	NA	NA	TRBJ2-2	TGTGCCAGCAGTGAACTGAGTCCAGGGGAGCTGTTTTTT	CASSELSPGELFF
TRBV19	TRBD1	few	TRBJ1-2	TGTGCCAGTAGTTTCCCTTCAATGACAGGGAACTATGGCTACACCTTC	CASSFPSMTGNYGYTF
TRBV30	NA	NA	TRBJ2-1	TGTGCCTGGAGTGGCGGAGGGGGGGAGAATGAGCAGTTCTTC	CAWSGGGGENEQFF
TRBV6-1	NA	NA	TRBJ1-5	TGTGCCAGCCTCAGTACACGGACACTAAATCAGCCCCAGCATTTT	CASLSTRTLNQPQHF
TRBV19	TRBD1	once	TRBJ1-4	TGTGCCAGTAGTACTACAGGGGTGACTAATGAAAAACTGTTTTTT	CASSTTGVTNEKLFF
TRBV19	NA	NA	TRBJ1-1	TGTGCCAGTAGTATACGTTTAACGGGGGGGGTCACTGAAGCTTTCTTT	CASSIRLTGGVTEAFF
TRBV18	NA	NA	TRBJ2-6	TGTGCCAGCTCACCTTTTTCTTCGGGGGCCAACGTCCTGACTTTC	CASSPFSSGANVLTF
TRBV7-2	TRBD1	NA	TRBJ2-7	TGTGCCAGCAGCCACCTACAGGGGGCGGGCGAGCAGTACTTC	CASSHLQGAGEQYF
TRBV7-8	NA	NA	TRBJ1-1	TGTGCCAGCAGCTTTGGACTGACGTCTATGAACACTGAAGCTTTCTTT	CASSFGLTSMNTEAFF
TRBV19	TRBD2	NA	TRBJ2-3	TGTGCCAGTAGTATAGGGCCAGGGAGGGGCCTACGCACAGATACGCAGTATTTT	CASSIGPGRGLRTDTQYF
TRBV9	NA	few	TRBJ2-7	TGTGCCAGCAGCTCAGGCTTAGAGGGGGTGTACGAGCAGTACTTC	CASSSGLEGVYEQYF
TRBV29-1	NA	NA	TRBJ2-3	TGCAGCGTTCAACAGGGTCTAGATACGCAGTATTTT	CSVQQGLDTQYF
TRBV5-1	NA	NA	TRBJ1-2	TGCGCCAGCAGCTTTCGGGACTATGGCTACACCTTC	CASSFRDYGYTF
TRBV2	TRBD2	NA	TRBJ2-3	TGTGCCAGCAGACGCTCCTCTAGCGGAACCACAGATACGCAGTATTTT	CASRRSSSGTTDTQYF
TRBV28	NA	NA	TRBJ2-7	TGTGCCAGCAGCCCCGGACAGCACGAGCAGTACTTC	CASSPGQHEQYF
TRBV19	TRBD1	NA	TRBJ1-2	TGTGCCAGTAGTAGGGGACAGGGTGATGGCTACACCTTC	CASSRGQGDGYTF
TRBV4-3	TRBD1	NA	TRBJ2-7	TGCGCCAGCAGCCAAGATTCGACAGGGGGGGACGAGCAGTACTTC	CASSQDSTGGDEQYF
TRBV19	NA	NA	TRBJ1-3	TGTGCCAGTAGAGGGGTTCGGTCAGTCTCTGGAAACACCATATATTTT	CASRGVRSVSGNTIYF
TRBV15	NA	NA	TRBJ2-7	TGTGCCACCCACGCGGGGCCGTTGGGGGAGCAGTACTTC	CATHAGPLGEQYF